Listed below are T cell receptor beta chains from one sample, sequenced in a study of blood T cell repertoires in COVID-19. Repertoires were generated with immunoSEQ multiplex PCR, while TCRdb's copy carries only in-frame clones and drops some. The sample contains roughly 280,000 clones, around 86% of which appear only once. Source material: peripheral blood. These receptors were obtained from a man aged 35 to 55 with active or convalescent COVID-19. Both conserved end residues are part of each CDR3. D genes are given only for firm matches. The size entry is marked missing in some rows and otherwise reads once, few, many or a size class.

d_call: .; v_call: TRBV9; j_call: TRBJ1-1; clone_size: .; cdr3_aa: CASSQGGGATEAFF; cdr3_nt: TGTGCCAGCAGCCAGGGCGGGGGCGCCACTGAAGCTTTCTTT
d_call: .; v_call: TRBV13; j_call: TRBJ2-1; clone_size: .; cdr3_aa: CASSLGDRYYNEQFF; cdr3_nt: TGTGCCAGCAGCTTAGGGGACAGATACTACAATGAGCAGTTCTTC
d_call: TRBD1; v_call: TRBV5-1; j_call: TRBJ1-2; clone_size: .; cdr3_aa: CASSPGQGSFGYTF; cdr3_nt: TGCGCCAGCTCCCCTGGACAGGGATCGTTTGGCTACACCTTC
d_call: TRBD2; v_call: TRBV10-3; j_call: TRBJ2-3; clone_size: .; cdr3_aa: CAISPYRRTSADRGDTQYF; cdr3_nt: TGTGCCATCAGCCCATACAGACGGACTAGCGCCGACCGGGGGGATACGCAGTATTTT
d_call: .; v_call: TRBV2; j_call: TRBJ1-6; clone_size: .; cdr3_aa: CASEDSYNSPLHF; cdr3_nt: TGTGCCAGCGAGGACAGCTATAATTCACCCCTCCACTTT
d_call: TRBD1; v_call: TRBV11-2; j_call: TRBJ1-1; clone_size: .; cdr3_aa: CASSDLDRGITEAFF; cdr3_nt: TGTGCCAGCAGCGACCTGGACAGGGGGATAACTGAAGCTTTCTTT
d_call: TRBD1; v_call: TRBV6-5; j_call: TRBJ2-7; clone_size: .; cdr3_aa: CASTRTGATYEQYF; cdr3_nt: TGTGCCAGCACCCGGACAGGGGCAACCTACGAGCAGTACTTC
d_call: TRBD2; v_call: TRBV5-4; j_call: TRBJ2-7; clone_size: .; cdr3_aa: CASSSGTSPSEQYF; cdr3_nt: TGTGCCAGCAGCTCCGGGACTAGTCCCAGCGAGCAGTACTTC
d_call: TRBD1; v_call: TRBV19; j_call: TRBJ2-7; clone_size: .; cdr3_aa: CASRRTGGYEQYF; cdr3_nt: TGTGCCAGTAGACGGACAGGGGGTTACGAGCAGTACTTC
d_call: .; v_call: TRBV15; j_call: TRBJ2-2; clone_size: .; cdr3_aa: CATSRETGPGELFF; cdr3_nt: TGTGCCACCAGCAGGGAAACAGGGCCCGGGGAGCTGTTTTTT
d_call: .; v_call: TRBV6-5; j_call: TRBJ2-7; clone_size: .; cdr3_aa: CASSSASGVHEQYF; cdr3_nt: TGTGCCAGCAGTTCAGCTTCAGGGGTCCACGAGCAGTACTTC
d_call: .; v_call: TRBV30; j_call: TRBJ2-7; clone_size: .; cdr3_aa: CAWSGSYEQYF; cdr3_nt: TGTGCCTGGAGTGGTAGCTACGAGCAGTACTTC
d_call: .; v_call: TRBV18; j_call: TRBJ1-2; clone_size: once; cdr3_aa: CASSPQGGTLDGYTF; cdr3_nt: TGTGCCAGCTCACCACAGGGAGGGACCTTGGATGGCTACACCTTC
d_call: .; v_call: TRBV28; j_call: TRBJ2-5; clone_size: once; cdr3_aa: CASSSPRQTTQETQYF; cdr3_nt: TGTGCCAGCAGTTCCCCTCGACAGACAACCCAAGAGACCCAGTACTTC
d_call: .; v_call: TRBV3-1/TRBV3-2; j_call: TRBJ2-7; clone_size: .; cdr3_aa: CASSQDGGVPGYEQYF; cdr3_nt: TGTGCCAGCAGCCAAGATGGAGGGGTGCCGGGCTACGAGCAGTACTTC
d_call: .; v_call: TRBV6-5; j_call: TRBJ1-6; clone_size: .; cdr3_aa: CASSEESPLHF; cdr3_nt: TGTGCCAGCAGCGAGGAATCACCCCTCCACTTT
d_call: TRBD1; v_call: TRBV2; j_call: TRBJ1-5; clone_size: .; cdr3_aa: CASRPTTGNSNQPQHF; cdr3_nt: TGTGCCAGCAGACCAACGACAGGGAATAGCAATCAGCCCCAGCATTTT
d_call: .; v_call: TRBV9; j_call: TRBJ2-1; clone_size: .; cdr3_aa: CASSVDGFPNEQFF; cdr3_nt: TGTGCCAGCAGCGTAGATGGCTTTCCCAATGAGCAGTTCTTC
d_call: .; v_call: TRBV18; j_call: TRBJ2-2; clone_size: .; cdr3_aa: CASSPHTILNTGELFF; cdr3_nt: TGTGCCAGCTCACCACACACTATCCTGAACACCGGGGAGCTGTTTTTT
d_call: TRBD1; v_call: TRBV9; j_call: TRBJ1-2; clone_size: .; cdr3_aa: CASREDMTGSGYTF; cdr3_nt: TGTGCCAGCAGAGAAGATATGACAGGGTCTGGCTACACCTTC
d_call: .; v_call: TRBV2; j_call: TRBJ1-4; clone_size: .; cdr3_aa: CASSEQSAQSGEKLFF; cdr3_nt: TGTGCCAGCAGTGAACAGTCGGCCCAAAGCGGTGAAAAACTGTTTTTT
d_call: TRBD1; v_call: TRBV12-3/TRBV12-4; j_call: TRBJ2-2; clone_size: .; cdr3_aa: CASTPRDRRELFF; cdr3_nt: TGTGCCAGCACCCCCCGGGACAGAAGAGAGCTGTTTTTT
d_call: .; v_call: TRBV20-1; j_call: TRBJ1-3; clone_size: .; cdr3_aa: CSASAIGHGNTIYF; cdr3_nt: TGCAGTGCTAGTGCTATTGGGCACGGAAACACCATATATTTT
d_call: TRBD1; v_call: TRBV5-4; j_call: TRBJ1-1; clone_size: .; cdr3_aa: CASSTGQLNTEAFF; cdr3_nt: TGTGCCAGCAGCACGGGACAGTTGAACACTGAAGCTTTCTTT
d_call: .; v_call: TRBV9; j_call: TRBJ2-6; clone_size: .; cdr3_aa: CASSVNRDSGANVLTF; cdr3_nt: TGTGCCAGCAGCGTAAACAGGGACTCTGGGGCCAACGTCCTGACTTTC
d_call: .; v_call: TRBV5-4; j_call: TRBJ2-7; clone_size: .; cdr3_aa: CASSLSIGGGSYEQYF; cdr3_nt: TGTGCCAGCAGCTTGTCTATCGGGGGTGGGAGCTACGAGCAGTACTTC
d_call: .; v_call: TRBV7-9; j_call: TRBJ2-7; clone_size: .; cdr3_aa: CASSDSAAYEQYF; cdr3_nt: TGTGCCAGCAGCGACTCTGCCGCCTACGAGCAGTACTTC
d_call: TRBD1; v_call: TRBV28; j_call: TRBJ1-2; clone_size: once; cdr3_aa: CASRVTTGDMNGYTF; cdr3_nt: TGTGCCAGCAGAGTCACTACAGGGGATATGAATGGCTACACCTTC
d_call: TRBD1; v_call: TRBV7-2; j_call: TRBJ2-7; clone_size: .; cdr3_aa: CASSWDSYEQYF; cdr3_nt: TGTGCCAGCAGTTGGGACAGTTACGAGCAGTACTTC
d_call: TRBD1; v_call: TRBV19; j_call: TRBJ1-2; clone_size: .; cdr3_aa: CASSAPDRANYGYTF; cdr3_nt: TGTGCCAGTAGCGCCCCGGACAGGGCTAACTATGGCTACACCTTC
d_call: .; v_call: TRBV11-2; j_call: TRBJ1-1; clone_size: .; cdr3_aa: CASSSQGWTEAFF; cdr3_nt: TGTGCCAGCAGCTCGCAGGGGTGGACTGAAGCTTTCTTT
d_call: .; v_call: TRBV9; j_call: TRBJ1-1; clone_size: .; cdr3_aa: CASSVGLGNTEAFF; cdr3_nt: TGTGCCAGCAGCGTAGGCCTCGGGAACACTGAAGCTTTCTTT
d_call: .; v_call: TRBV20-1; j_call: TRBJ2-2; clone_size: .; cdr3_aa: CSASSGIKAGELFF; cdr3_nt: TGCAGTGCTAGTTCCGGGATCAAAGCCGGGGAGCTGTTTTTT
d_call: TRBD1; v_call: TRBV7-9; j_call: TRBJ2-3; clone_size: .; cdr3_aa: CASSLEGAGYTQYF; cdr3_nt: TGTGCCAGCAGCTTAGAGGGGGCCGGATATACGCAGTATTTT
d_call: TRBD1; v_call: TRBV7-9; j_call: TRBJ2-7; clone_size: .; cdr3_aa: CASSHGQGAVEQYF; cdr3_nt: TGTGCCAGCAGCCATGGACAGGGGGCGGTCGAGCAGTACTTC
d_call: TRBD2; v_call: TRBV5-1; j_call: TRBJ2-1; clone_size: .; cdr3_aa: CASSPGTSGGVEQFF; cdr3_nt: TGCGCCAGCAGCCCTGGGACTAGCGGGGGTGTTGAGCAGTTCTTC
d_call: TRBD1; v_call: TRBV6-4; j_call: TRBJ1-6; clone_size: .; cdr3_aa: CASRETGNNSPLHF; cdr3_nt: TGTGCCAGCAGAGAGACAGGGAATAATTCACCCCTCCACTTT
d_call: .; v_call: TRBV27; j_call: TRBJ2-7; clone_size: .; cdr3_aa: CASSLGIGRSYEQYF; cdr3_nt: TGTGCCAGCAGTTTAGGGATTGGGAGATCCTACGAGCAGTACTTC
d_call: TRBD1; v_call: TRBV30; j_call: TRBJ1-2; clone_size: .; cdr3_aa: CAWSGRGRLYGYTF; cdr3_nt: TGTGCCTGGAGTGGCAGGGGGCGCCTCTATGGCTACACCTTC
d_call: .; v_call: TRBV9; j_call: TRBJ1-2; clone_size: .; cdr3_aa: CASSGQGDYGYTF; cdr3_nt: TGTGCCAGCAGCGGCCAGGGCGATTATGGCTACACCTTC
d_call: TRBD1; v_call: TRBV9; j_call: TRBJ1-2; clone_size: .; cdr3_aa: CASSIHRDRDSGYTF; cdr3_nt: TGTGCCAGCAGCATCCACCGGGACAGGGATTCTGGCTACACCTTC
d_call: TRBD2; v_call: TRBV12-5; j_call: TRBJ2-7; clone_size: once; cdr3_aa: CASGLVLLAGVQFYEQYF; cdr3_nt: TGTGCTAGTGGTTTGGTACTACTAGCGGGGGTCCAGTTCTACGAGCAGTACTTC
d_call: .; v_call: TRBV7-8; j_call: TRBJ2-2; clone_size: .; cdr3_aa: CASSSTGFTSYTGELFF; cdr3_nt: TGTGCCAGCAGTTCCACAGGGTTCACCTCCTACACCGGGGAGCTGTTTTTT
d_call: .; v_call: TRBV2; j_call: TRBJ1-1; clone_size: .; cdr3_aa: CASKQGPEAFF; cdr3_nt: TGTGCCAGCAAACAGGGTCCTGAAGCTTTCTTT
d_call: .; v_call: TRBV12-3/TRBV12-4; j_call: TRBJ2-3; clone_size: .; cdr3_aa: CASSISYYTQYF; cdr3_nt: TGTGCCAGCAGTATTTCCTACTATACGCAGTATTTT
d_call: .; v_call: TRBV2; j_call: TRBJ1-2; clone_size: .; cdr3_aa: CASSVPGEDYGYTF; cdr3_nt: TGTGCCAGCAGTGTACCAGGGGAAGACTATGGCTACACCTTC
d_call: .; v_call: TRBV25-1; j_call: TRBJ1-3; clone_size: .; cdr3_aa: CASNARGSGNTIYF; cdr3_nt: TGTGCCAGCAATGCTCGGGGCTCTGGAAACACCATATATTTT